The clone carrying this T cell receptor beta chain has a handful of counts. The data stem from a study of blood T cell repertoires in COVID-19. Study at large: Samples of COVID-19 (acute and convalescent) were obtained from the United States, Italy and Spain. Sources were T cells, B-cell-depleted T cells, or PBMCs; the material itself was cDNA or gDNA.

The authors' processing: Amplified reference gene primers provided the basis for estimating nucleated cell counts. Assay used: immunoSEQ multiplex PCR; TCRdb lists only in-frame clones, some missing. V, J and clone size are those of that table, while D and trimming were read from the DNA. The sample contains approximately 81,000 clones, approximately 78% of which appear only once. Sequencing was carried out using peripheral blood. The receptor was derived from a human donor in a cohort sampled during active COVID-19.

CDR3: CASRQGLRYEQYF. CDR3 nucleotides: TGCGCCAGCAGACAGGGATTACGCTACGAGCAGTACTTC. This chain connects TRBV10-2 to TRBJ2-7, with a weak D call TRBD1 (6 bases). CDR1 is WSHSY and CDR2 is SAAADI in the germline V gene. With 6 bases removed from V and 3 bases from J, the gap between germline ends came to 12 bases. This CDR3 comprises 13 residues.